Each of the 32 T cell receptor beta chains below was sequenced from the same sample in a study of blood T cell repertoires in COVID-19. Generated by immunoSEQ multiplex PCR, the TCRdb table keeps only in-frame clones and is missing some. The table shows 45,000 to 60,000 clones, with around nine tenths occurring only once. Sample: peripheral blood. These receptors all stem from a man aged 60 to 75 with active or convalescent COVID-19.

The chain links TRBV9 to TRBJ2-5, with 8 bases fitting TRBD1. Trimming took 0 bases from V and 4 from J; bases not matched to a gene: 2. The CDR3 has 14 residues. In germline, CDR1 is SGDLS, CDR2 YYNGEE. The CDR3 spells CASSVGQGRETQYF. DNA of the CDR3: TGTGCCAGCAGCGTAGGACAGGGGCGAGAGACCCAGTACTTC.

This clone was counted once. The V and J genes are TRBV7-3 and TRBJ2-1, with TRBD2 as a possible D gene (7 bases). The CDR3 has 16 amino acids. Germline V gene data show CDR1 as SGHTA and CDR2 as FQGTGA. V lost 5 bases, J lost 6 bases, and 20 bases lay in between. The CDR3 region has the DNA TGTGCCAGCAGCCCGCTGGGGGGGCCGCGTACCAATGAGCAGTTCTTC. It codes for CASSPLGGPRTNEQFF.

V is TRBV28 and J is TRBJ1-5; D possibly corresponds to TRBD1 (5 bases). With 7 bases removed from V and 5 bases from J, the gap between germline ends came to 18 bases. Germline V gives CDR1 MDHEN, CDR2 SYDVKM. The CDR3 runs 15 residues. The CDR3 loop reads CASTPRGGTDQPQHF. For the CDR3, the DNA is TGTGCCAGCACTCCCCGGGGGGGGACCGATCAGCCCCAGCATTTT.

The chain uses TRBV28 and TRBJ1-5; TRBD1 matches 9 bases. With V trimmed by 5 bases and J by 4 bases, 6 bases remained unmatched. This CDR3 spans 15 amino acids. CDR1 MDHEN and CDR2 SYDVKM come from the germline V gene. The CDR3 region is CASSPGTGRNQPQHF. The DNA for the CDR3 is TGTGCCAGCAGTCCCGGGACAGGGAGGAATCAGCCCCAGCATTTT.

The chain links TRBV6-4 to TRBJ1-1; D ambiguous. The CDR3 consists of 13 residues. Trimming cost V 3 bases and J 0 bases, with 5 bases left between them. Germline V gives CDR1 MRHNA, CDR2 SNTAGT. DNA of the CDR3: TGTGCCAGCAGTGATGGCCTGAACACTGAAGCTTTCTTT. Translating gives CASSDGLNTEAFF.

CDR3 DNA: TGTGCCAGCAGTTTAGGTGGAGAGTATAACTATGGCTACACCTTC. Translating it yields CASSLGGEYNYGYTF. The chain couples TRBV28 to TRBJ1-2, with D uncertain. CDR1 MDHEN and CDR2 SYDVKM come from the germline V gene. Trimming pared 2 bases from V and 1 base from J, leaving 11 bases between. The CDR3 has 15 amino acids.

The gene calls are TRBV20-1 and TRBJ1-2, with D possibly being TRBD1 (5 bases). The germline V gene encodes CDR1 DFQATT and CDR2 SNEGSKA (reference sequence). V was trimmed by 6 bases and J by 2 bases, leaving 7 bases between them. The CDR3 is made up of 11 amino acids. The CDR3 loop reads CSATGNYGYTF. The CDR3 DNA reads TGCAGTGCCACAGGAAACTATGGCTACACCTTC.

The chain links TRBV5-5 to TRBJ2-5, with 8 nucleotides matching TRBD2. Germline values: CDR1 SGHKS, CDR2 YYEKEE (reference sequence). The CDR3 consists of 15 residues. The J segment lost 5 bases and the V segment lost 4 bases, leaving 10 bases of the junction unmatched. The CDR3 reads CASSRGGLVYETQYF. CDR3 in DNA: TGTGCCAGCAGCCGGGGGGGCCTGGTTTATGAGACCCAGTACTTC.

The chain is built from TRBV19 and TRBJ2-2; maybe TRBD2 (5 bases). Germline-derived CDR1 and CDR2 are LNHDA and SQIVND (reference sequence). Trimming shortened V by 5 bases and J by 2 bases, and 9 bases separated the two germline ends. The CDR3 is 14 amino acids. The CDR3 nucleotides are TGTGCCAGTAGTCCACGGGGTAACACCGGGGAGCTGTTTTTT. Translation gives CASSPRGNTGELFF.

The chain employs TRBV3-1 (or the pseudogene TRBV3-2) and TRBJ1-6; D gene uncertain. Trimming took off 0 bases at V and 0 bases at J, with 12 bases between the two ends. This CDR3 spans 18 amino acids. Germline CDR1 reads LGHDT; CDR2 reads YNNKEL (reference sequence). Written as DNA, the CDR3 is TGTGCCAGCAGCCAAGATAGGAGGGCGAGCTCCTATAATTCACCCCTCCACTTT. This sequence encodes CASSQDRRASSYNSPLHF.

CDR3 region: CASSYTGGYTF. CDR3 nucleotides: TGTGCCAGCAGTTACACGGGAGGCTACACCTTC. This chain uses TRBV6-6 with TRBJ1-2, with D uncertain. Trimming shortened V by 2 bases and J by 8 bases, and 6 bases separated the two germline ends. CDR3 size: 11 residues. The germline gives CDR1 MNHNY, CDR2 SVGAGI (reference sequence).

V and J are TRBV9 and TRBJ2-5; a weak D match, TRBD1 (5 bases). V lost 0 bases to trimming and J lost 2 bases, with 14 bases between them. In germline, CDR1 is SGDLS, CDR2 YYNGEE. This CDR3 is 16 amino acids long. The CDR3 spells CASSVVGQGWQETQYF. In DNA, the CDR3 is TGTGCCAGCAGCGTAGTCGGCCAGGGATGGCAAGAGACCCAGTACTTC.

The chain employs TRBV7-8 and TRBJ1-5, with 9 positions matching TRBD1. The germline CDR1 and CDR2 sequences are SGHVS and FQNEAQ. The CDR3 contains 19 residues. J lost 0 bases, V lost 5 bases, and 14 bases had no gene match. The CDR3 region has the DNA TGTGCCAGCAGCCAGGGGGGACAGGGAAGGGGTTATAGCAATCAGCCCCAGCATTTT. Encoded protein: CASSQGGQGRGYSNQPQHF.

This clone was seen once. The CDR3 DNA sequence: TGTGCCAGCAGTCCACAGGGATATGGCTACACCTTC. As protein: CASSPQGYGYTF. The V call is TRBV28, the J call TRBJ1-2; maybe TRBD1 (6 bases). Germline loops: CDR1 MDHEN, CDR2 SYDVKM. The CDR3 runs to 12 residues. V lost 5 bases, J lost 5 bases, and 9 bases lay in between.

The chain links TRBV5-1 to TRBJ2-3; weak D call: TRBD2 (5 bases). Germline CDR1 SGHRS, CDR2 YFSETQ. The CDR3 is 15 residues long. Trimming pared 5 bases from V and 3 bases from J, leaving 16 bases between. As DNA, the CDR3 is TGCGCCAGCAGTTTTAGCGTAATTGGAACAGATACGCAGTATTTT. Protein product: CASSFSVIGTDTQYF.

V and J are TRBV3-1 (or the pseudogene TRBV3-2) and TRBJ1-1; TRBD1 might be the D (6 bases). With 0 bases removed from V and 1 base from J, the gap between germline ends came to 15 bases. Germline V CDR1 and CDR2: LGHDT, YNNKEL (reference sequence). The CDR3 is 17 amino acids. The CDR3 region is CASSQDGGQGWNTEAFF. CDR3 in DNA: TGTGCCAGCAGCCAAGATGGTGGGCAGGGGTGGAACACTGAAGCTTTCTTT.

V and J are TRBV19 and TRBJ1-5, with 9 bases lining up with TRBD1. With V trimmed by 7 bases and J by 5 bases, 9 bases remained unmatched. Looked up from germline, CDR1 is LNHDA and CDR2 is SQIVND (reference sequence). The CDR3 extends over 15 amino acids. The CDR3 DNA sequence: TGTGCCAGTAACCCCGGACAGGGGCAATATCAGCCCCAGCATTTT. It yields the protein CASNPGQGQYQPQHF.

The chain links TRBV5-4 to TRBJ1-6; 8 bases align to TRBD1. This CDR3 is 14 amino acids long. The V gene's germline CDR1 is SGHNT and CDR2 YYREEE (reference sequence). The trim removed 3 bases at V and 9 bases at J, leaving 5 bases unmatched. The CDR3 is CASSSTGEGSPLHF. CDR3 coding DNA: TGTGCCAGCAGCTCGACAGGGGAGGGTTCACCCCTCCACTTT.

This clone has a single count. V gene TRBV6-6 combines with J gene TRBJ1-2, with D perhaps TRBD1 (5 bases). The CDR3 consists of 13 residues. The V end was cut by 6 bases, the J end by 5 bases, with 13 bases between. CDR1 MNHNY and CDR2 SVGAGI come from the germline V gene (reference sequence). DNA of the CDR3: TGTGCCAGCAGGGTACAGGATCGTTATGGCTACACCTTC. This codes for CASRVQDRYGYTF.

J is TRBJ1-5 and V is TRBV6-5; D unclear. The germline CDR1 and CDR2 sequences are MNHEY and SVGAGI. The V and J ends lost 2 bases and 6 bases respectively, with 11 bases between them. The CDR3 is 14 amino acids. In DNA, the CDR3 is TGTGCCAGCAGTTACAGGCAGGCGGGTCAGCCCCAGCATTTT. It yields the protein CASSYRQAGQPQHF.

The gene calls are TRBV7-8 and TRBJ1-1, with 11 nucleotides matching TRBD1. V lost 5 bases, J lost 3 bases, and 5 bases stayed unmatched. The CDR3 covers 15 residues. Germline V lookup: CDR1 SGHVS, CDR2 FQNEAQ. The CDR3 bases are TGTGCCAGCAGCCCACGGACAGGGGGCCACACTGAAGCTTTCTTT. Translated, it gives CASSPRTGGHTEAFF.

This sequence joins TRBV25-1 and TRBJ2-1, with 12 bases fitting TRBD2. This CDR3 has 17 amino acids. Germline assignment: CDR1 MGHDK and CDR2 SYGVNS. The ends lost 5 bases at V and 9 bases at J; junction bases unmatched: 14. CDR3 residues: CASSPNHLAGGPSEQFF. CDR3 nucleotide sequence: TGTGCCAGCAGTCCAAATCATCTAGCGGGGGGGCCGAGTGAGCAGTTCTTC. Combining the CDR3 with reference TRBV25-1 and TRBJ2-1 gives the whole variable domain EADIYQTPRYLVIGTGKKITLECSQTMGHDKMYWYQQDPGMELHLIHYSYGVNSTEKGDLSSESTVSRIRTEHFPLTLESARPSHTSQYLCASSPNHLAGGPSEQFFGPGTRLTVL.

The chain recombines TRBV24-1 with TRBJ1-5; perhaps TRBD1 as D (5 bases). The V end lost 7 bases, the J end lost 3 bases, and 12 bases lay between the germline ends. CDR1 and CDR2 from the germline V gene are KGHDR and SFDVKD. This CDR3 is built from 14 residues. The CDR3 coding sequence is TGTGCCACCAGAAAGACAGCCCTCAATCAGCCCCAGCATTTT. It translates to CATRKTALNQPQHF.

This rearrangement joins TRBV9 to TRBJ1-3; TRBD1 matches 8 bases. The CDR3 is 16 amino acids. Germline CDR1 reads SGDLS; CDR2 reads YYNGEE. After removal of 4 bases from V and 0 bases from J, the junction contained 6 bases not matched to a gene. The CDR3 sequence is CASSRQGTSSGNTIYF. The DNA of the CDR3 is TGTGCCAGCAGCAGACAGGGGACGAGCTCTGGAAACACCATATATTTT. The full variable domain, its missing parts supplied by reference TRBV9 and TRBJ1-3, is DSGVTQTPKHLITATGQRVTLRCSPRSGDLSVYWYQQSLDQGLQFLIQYYNGEERAKGNILERFSAQQFPDLHSELNLSSLELGDSALYFCASSRQGTSSGNTIYFGEGSWLTVV.

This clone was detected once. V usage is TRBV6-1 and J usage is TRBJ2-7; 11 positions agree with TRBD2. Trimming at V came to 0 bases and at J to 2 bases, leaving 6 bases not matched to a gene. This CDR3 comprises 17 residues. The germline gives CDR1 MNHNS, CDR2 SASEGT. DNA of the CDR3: TGTGCCAGCAGTGAAGCGCTAGGTAGCGGGGGGGCCTACGAGCAGTACTTC. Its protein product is CASSEALGSGGAYEQYF.

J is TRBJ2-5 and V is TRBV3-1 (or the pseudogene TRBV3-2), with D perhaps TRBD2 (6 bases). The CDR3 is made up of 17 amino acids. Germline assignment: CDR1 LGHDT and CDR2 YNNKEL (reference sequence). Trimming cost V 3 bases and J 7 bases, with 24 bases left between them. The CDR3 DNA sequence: TGTGCCAGCAGCCAGGATCAAGCAGGCCCAACGGGGGTGACCCAGTACTTC. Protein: CASSQDQAGPTGVTQYF.

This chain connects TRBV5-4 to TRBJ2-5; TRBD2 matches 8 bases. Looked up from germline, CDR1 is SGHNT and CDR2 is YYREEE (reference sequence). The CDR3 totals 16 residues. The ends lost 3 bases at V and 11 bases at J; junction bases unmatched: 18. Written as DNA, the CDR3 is TGTGCCAGCAGCTCCGGGGGTGTAGCGGGGTTCTTTTGGCAGTACTTC. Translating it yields CASSSGGVAGFFWQYF.

CDR3 DNA sequence: TGTGCCACCGCTCGGGACTATAACTATGGCTACACCTTC. Translated: CATARDYNYGYTF. V gene TRBV2 combines with J gene TRBJ1-2, with a tentative D call TRBD1 (5 bases). The germline CDR1 and CDR2 sequences are SNHLY and FYNNEI. This CDR3 spans 13 amino acids. Trimming removed 10 bases from V and 1 base from J, with 13 bases in between. The full variable domain, with the rest looked up from reference TRBV2 and TRBJ1-2, is EPEVTQTPSHQVTQMGQEVILRCVPISNHLYFYWYRQILGQKVEFLVSFYNNEISEKSEIFDDQFSVERPDGSNFTLKIRSTKLEDSAMYFCATARDYNYGYTFGSGTRLTVV.

The CDR3 nucleotides are TGTGCCAGCAGACGGGACAGGGTGAACACTGAAGCTTTCTTT. It translates to CASRRDRVNTEAFF. This sequence joins TRBV5-4 and TRBJ1-1, with TRBD1 identical over 9 bases. Germline V CDR1 and CDR2: SGHNT, YYREEE (reference sequence). V shed 5 bases and J 0 bases; nucleotides not matched to a gene: 2. This CDR3 spans 14 amino acids.

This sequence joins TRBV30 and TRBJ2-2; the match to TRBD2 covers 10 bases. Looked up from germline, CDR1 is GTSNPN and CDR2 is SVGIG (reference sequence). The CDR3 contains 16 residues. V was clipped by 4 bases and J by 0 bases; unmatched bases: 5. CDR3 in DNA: TGTGCCTGGACGGAAGCGGGGGGGCCGAACACCGGGGAGCTGTTTTTT. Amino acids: CAWTEAGGPNTGELFF.

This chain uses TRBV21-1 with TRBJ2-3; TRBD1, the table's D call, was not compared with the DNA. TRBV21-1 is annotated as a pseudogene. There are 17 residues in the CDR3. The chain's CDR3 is CASSKARLDRNTDTQYF. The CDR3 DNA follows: TGTGCCAGCAGCAAAGCCCGTTTGGACAGAAACACAGATACGCAGTATTTT.

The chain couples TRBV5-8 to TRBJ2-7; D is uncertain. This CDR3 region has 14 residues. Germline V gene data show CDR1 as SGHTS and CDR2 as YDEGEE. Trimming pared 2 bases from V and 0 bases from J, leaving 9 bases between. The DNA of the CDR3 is TGTGCCAGCAGCTTCGGAGATTTCTCCTACGAGCAGTACTTC. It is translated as CASSFGDFSYEQYF. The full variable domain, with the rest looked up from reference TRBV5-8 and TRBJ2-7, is EAGVTQSPTHLIKTRGQQATLRCSPISGHTSVYWYQQALGLGLQFLLWYDEGEERNRGNFPPRFSGRQFPNYSSELNVNALELEDSALYLCASSFGDFSYEQYFGPGTRLTVT.